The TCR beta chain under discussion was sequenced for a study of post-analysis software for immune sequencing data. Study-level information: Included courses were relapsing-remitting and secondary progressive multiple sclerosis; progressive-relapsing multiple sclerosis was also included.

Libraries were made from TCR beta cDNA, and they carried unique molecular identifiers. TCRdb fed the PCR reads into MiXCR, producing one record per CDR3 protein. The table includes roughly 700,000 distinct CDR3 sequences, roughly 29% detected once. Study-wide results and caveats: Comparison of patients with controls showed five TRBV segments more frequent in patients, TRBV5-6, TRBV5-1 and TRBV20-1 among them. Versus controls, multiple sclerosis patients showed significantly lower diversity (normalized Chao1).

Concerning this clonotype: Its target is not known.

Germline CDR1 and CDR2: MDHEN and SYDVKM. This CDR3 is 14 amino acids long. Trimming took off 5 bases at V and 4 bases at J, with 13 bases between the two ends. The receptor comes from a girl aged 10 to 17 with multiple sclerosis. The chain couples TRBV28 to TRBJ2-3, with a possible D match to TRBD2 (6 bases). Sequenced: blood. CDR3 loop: CASSPWTGADTQYF. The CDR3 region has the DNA TGTGCCAGCAGTCCCTGGACGGGGGCAGATACGCAGTATTTT. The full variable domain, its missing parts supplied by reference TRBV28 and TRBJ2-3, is DVKVTQSSRYLVKRTGEKVFLECVQDMDHENMFWYRQDPGLGLRLIYFSYDVKMKEKGDIPEGYSVSREKKERFSLILESASTNQTSMYLCASSPWTGADTQYFGPGTRLTVL.